This is a list of T cell receptor beta chains from one sample in a study of cytomegalovirus exposure and HLA in healthy donors. Profiled with immunoSEQ multiplex PCR; TCRdb holds only in-frame clones, not every one. This table holds just over 150,000 clones. Specimen: PBMCs. These receptors came from an older woman in good health and CMV-seronegative. Each CDR3 is given with its conserved first and last residue. The D gene is left open where the match is weak.

D gene | J gene | V gene | CDR3 DNA | CDR3 protein
TRBD2 | TRBJ2-1 | TRBV5-1 | TGCGCCAGCAGCGTGGGACTAGCGGGATACAATGAGCAGTTCTTC | CASSVGLAGYNEQFF
TRBD1 | TRBJ2-6 | TRBV27 | TGTGCCAGCAGTTTTCCTACGCTTCCGGGACAGGGTCCTGGGGCCAACGTCCTGACTTTC | CASSFPTLPGQGPGANVLTF
TRBD1 | TRBJ1-2 | TRBV6-5 | TGTGCCAGCAGTTACAGGGGGCAAAGAGGGGGCTACACCTTC | CASSYRGQRGGYTF
NA | TRBJ1-2 | TRBV7-2 | TGTGCCAGCAGCTTCGGAGCAGCGGGTAACTATGGCTACACCTTC | CASSFGAAGNYGYTF
NA | TRBJ1-5 | TRBV7-8 | TGTGCCAGCAGCGAAAGAGGTGATAGCAATCAGCCCCAGCATTTT | CASSERGDSNQPQHF
TRBD1 | TRBJ2-7 | TRBV7-2 | TGTGCCAGCAGCCCCGGGACAGTGTCCTACGAGCAGTACTTC | CASSPGTVSYEQYF
TRBD1 | TRBJ2-7 | TRBV4-1 | TGCGCCAGCAGCCACGGGACAGGGGACCTGGACGAGCAGTACTTC | CASSHGTGDLDEQYF
NA | TRBJ1-1 | TRBV5-8 | TGTGCCAGCAGTTTGAGGAACAGGGCCCGGGGGGGCACTGAAGCTTTCTTT | CASSLRNRARGGTEAFF
TRBD1 | TRBJ1-2 | TRBV19 | TGTGCCAGTAGTATCCACCGGGACAGGGCGTATGGCTACACCTTC | CASSIHRDRAYGYTF
TRBD1 | TRBJ2-2 | TRBV7-9 | TGTGCCAGCAGCGTGGGACAGGGACACACCGGGGAGCTGTTTTTT | CASSVGQGHTGELFF
TRBD2 | TRBJ2-4 | TRBV9 | TGTGCCAGCAGCGCCTTAGGACTAGCGGGAAACATTCAGTACTTC | CASSALGLAGNIQYF
TRBD2 | TRBJ2-1 | TRBV15 | TGTGCCACCAGCAGAGACCAAGCGGGAGGCGGTGAGCAGTTCTTC | CATSRDQAGGGEQFF
NA | TRBJ2-7 | TRBV19 | TGTGCCAGTAGTATCAGGGTACCCTACGAGCAGTACTTC | CASSIRVPYEQYF
TRBD1 | TRBJ1-1 | TRBV15 | TGTGCCACCAGCAGTACAGGGGACACTGAAGCTTTCTTT | CATSSTGDTEAFF
NA | TRBJ1-2 | TRBV2 | TGTGCCAGCAGGGTGGCGGATGGCTACACCTTC | CASRVADGYTF
NA | TRBJ2-3 | TRBV19 | TGTGCCAGTAGTATTCAGGGGCTCACAGATACGCAGTATTTT | CASSIQGLTDTQYF
NA | TRBJ1-2 | TRBV27 | TGTGCCAGCGGAAGAGGAGGGCTAGGCTACACCTTC | CASGRGGLGYTF
TRBD1 | TRBJ2-5 | TRBV6-6 | TGTGCCAGCACTCCCTGGACAGGCGAGACCCAGTACTTC | CASTPWTGETQYF
TRBD2 | TRBJ2-5 | TRBV2 | TGTGCCAGCAGTGGCAGCGGGAGTGGGTGGGAGACCCAGTACTTC | CASSGSGSGWETQYF
NA | TRBJ1-3 | TRBV4-3 | TGCGCCAGCAGCCAAGATAAGGGGTATGGAAACACCATATATTTT | CASSQDKGYGNTIYF
NA | TRBJ1-5 | TRBV29-1 | TGCAGCGTGTGGGACAACAATCAGCCCCAGCATTTT | CSVWDNNQPQHF
TRBD1 | TRBJ1-5 | TRBV19 | TGTGCCAGTAGTATTGAGGGGACAGGCAATCAGCCCCAGCATTTT | CASSIEGTGNQPQHF
NA | TRBJ2-1 | TRBV9 | TGTGCCAGCAGCGGTCGACTGGCCAATAAAGGCAATGAGCAGTTCTTC | CASSGRLANKGNEQFF
NA | TRBJ2-1 | TRBV7-3 | TGTGCCAGCAGTCCCGGCGGGAACTCCTACAATGAGCAGTTCTTC | CASSPGGNSYNEQFF
TRBD1 | TRBJ2-7 | TRBV5-6 | TGTGCCAGCAGCTTGCAGACAGGGAGCTCCTACGAGCAGTACTTC | CASSLQTGSSYEQYF
NA | TRBJ1-1 | TRBV13 | TGTGCCAGCAGCTCACAGGGCGTGACCACTGAAGCTTTCTTT | CASSSQGVTTEAFF
TRBD2 | TRBJ2-3 | TRBV5-4 | TGTGCCAGCAGCTTGGCCGGACTAGCGACAGATACGCAGTATTTT | CASSLAGLATDTQYF
TRBD1 | TRBJ2-2 | TRBV6-5 | TGTGCCAGCAGTTACTCGAGGACAGGGGTCCCCGGGGAGCTGTTTTTT | CASSYSRTGVPGELFF
NA | TRBJ2-7 | TRBV19 | TGTGCCAGTAATGGACAGTTTCTCCCCTCCTACGAGCAGTACTTC | CASNGQFLPSYEQYF
NA | TRBJ1-5 | TRBV7-6 | TGTGCCAGCAGCTACAATCAGGGTCTGAATCAGCCCCAGCATTTT | CASSYNQGLNQPQHF
NA | TRBJ2-2 | TRBV7-2 | TGTGCCAGCAGCTTAGTGCGGGCCGGGGAGCTGTTTTTT | CASSLVRAGELFF
TRBD1 | TRBJ1-5 | TRBV7-2 | TGTGCCAGCAGCCCGCAGACAGGGGTGAATCAGCCCCAGCATTTT | CASSPQTGVNQPQHF
NA | TRBJ1-6 | TRBV5-1 | TGCGCCAGCAGCTCGACAGCTCCCTCCTATAATTCACCCCTCCACTTT | CASSSTAPSYNSPLHF
TRBD2 | TRBJ2-3 | TRBV5-4 | TGTGCCAGCACCCTCCGACTAGCGGGGGACACAGATACGCAGTATTTT | CASTLRLAGDTDTQYF
TRBD2 | TRBJ2-3 | TRBV11-3 | TGTGCCAGCAGCTTCGGCGGGAGTTTCACAGATACGCAGTATTTT | CASSFGGSFTDTQYF
TRBD1 | TRBJ2-2 | TRBV5-1 | TGCGCCAGCAGCTTGGGACAGGGTTTCGGCGGGGAGCTGTTTTTT | CASSLGQGFGGELFF
NA | TRBJ2-7 | TRBV7-8 | TGTGCCAGCAGCTTAGGAGGGCAGTTATACGAGCAGTACTTC | CASSLGGQLYEQYF
NA | TRBJ1-5 | TRBV5-4 | TGTGCCAGCAGTTCACAGGGAATTGACGGCAATCAGCCCCAGCATTTT | CASSSQGIDGNQPQHF
NA | TRBJ2-7 | TRBV7-9 | TGTGCCAGCAACAAACTTGGACAGTTCTACGAGCAGTACTTC | CASNKLGQFYEQYF
TRBD2 | TRBJ2-2 | TRBV4-3 | TGCGCCAGCAGCCATCCCGGGACTAGTAACACCGGGGAGCTGTTTTTT | CASSHPGTSNTGELFF
NA | TRBJ1-1 | TRBV6-1 | TGTGCCAGCAGTGAATGGAGATTGACTGAAGCTTTCTTT | CASSEWRLTEAFF
TRBD1 | TRBJ2-1 | TRBV7-2 | TGTGCCAGCAGACAGACAGGGCTAAACAATGAGCAGTTCTTC | CASRQTGLNNEQFF
NA | TRBJ1-1 | TRBV6-4 | TGTGCCAGCAAGAGACAACTGAACACTGAAGCTTTCTTT | CASKRQLNTEAFF
TRBD2 | TRBJ2-5 | TRBV7-6 | TGTGCCAGCAGCTTAGGGGCTTTGGGGGGGGAACTCCAAGAGACCCAGTACTTC | CASSLGALGGELQETQYF
TRBD1 | TRBJ2-7 | TRBV9 | TGTGCCAGCAGCGGCCGTGACAGGGGGGCCTACGAGCAGTACTTC | CASSGRDRGAYEQYF
NA | TRBJ2-3 | TRBV19 | TGTGCCAGTAGTAAATGGACTAATTACCCTACGCAGTATTTT | CASSKWTNYPTQYF
NA | TRBJ2-7 | TRBV29-1 | TGCAGCGCCTGGACAGCTCAGTCCTACGAGCAGTACTTC | CSAWTAQSYEQYF
NA | TRBJ1-6 | TRBV2 | TGTGCCAGCCGCCTACAGGGAGATAATTCACCCCTCCACTTT | CASRLQGDNSPLHF
TRBD1 | TRBJ2-5 | TRBV6-6 | TGTGCCAGCACCCCGGCGACAGGGGAAGAGACCCAGTACTTC | CASTPATGEETQYF
NA | TRBJ1-1 | TRBV6-5 | TGTGCCAGCAGTTACAACAACAGGGATCCCACTGAAGCTTTCTTT | CASSYNNRDPTEAFF
NA | TRBJ2-1 | TRBV18 | TGTGCCAGCTCACCGAGGCAGGGCGTTGAGCAGTTCTTC | CASSPRQGVEQFF
NA | TRBJ1-1 | TRBV2 | TGTGCCAGCAGTGACATAGACACTGAAGCTTCCTTT | CASSDIDTEASF
TRBD2 | TRBJ2-5 | TRBV25-1 | TGTGCCAGCAGTGAATTGGGGACTAGCGGGCGGTACCAAGAGACCCAGTACTTC | CASSELGTSGRYQETQYF
TRBD1 | TRBJ1-1 | TRBV7-9 | TGTGCCAGCAGCATGGGACAGGGGGCAATGAACACTGAAGCTTTCTTT | CASSMGQGAMNTEAFF
TRBD1 | TRBJ2-1 | TRBV19 | TGTGCCAGTAGTATTCAGGGGGTTGTTGAGCAGTTCTTC | CASSIQGVVEQFF
NA | TRBJ1-3 | TRBV6-5 | TGTGCCAGCAGTTACGGGGCCCAGGCGGGAAACACCATATATTTT | CASSYGAQAGNTIYF
NA | TRBJ1-3 | TRBV11-2 | TGTGCCAGCAGCCCTACAGGGAGCTCTGGAAACACCATATATTTT | CASSPTGSSGNTIYF
NA | TRBJ1-1 | TRBV20-1 | TGCAGTGCCAGACAGGAGGTAGAAGCTTTCTTT | CSARQEVEAFF
TRBD1 | TRBJ2-3 | TRBV30 | TGTGCCTGGAGTGCCCAGGGACAGCGGTATTTT | CAWSAQGQRYF
TRBD1 | TRBJ1-1 | TRBV7-3 | TGTGCCAGCAGCTTAACTGGGGGTCGTGGGACAGCAAAAGCTTTCTTT | CASSLTGGRGTAKAFF